This T cell receptor beta chain was recorded in a study of siplizumab effects on memory and regulatory T cells. Study findings and constraints: Solely a minor proportion of alloreactive clones could be assigned to unstimulated subsets. No assignable naive or memory phenotype existed for roughly 75-97% of proliferating CD4+ or CD8+ clones.

Germline V gives CDR1 SGHTA, CDR2 FQGTGA. V dropped 2 bases and J dropped 9 bases, with 20 bases sitting between them. This CDR3 contains 16 residues. Generated by immunoSEQ multiplex PCR, the TCRdb table keeps only in-frame clones and is missing some. The data show more than 75,000 clones, with approximately 97% seen just once and around 0.031% held by the top ten. Details on this clone: Its antigen is still unknown.

The receptor was isolated from a human donor in good health. Sequenced sample: naive CD4+ T cells sorted from blood. This rearrangement joins TRBV7-3 to TRBJ2-1, with D possibly being TRBD2 (5 bases). CDR3 nucleotide sequence: TGTGCCAGCAGCTTATCAAACGGTGGACTCCTTGGTGAGCAGTTCTTC. It is translated as CASSLSNGGLLGEQFF.